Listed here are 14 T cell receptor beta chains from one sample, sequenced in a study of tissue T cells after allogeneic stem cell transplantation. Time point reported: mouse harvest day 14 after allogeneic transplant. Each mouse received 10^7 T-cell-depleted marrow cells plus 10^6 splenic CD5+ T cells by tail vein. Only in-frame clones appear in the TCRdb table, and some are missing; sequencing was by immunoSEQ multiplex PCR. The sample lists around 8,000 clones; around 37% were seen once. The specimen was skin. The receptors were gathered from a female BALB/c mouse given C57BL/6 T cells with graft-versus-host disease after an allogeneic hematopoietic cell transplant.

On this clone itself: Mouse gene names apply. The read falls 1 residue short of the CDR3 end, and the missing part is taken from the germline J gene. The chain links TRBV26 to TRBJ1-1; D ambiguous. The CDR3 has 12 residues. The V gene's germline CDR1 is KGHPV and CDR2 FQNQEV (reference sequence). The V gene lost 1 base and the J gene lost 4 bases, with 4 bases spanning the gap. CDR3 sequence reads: CASSLFATEVFF. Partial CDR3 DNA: TGTGCCAGCAGTCTGTTCGCCACAGAAGTCTTC.

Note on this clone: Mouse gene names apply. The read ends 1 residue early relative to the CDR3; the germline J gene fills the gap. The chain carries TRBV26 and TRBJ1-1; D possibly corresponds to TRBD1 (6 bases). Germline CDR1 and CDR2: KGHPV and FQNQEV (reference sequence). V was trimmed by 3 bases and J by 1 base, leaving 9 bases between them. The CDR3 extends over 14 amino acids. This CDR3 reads CASSLQGKNTEVFF. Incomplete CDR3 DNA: TGTGCCAGCAGTCTTCAGGGGAAAAACACAGAAGTCTTC. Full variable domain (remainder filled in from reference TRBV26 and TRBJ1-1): NSKVIQTPRYLVKGQGQKAKMRCIPEKGHPVVFWYQQNKNNEFKFLINFQNQEVLQQIDMTEKRFSAECPSNSPCSLEIQSSEAGDSALYLCASSLQGKNTEVFFGKGTRLTVV.

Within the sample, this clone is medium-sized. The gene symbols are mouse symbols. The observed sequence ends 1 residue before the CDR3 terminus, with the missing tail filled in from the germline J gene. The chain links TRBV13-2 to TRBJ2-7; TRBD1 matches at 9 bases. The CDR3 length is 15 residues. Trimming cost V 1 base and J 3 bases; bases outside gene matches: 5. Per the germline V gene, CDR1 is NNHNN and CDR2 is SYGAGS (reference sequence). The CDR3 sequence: CASGDRDRVGYEQYF. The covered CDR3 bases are TGTGCCAGCGGTGATAGGGACAGGGTGGGCTATGAACAGTAC.

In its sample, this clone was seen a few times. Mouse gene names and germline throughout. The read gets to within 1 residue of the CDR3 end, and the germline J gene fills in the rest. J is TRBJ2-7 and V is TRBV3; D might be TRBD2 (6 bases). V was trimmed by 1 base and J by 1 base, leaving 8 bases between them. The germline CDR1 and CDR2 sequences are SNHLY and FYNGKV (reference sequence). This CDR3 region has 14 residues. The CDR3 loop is CASSLGGVSYEQYF. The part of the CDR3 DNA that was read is TGTGCCAGCAGCTTAGGGGGGGTGTCCTATGAACAGTAC.

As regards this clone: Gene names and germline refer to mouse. The CDR3 reads CAWSLGQSQNTLYF. The CDR3 DNA, read in part, is TGTGCCTGGAGTCTCGGACAAAGTCAAAACACCTTGTAC. The V gene is TRBV31, the J gene TRBJ2-4; D is possibly TRBD1 (5 bases). The read is 1 residue too short to cover the CDR3 end, so that end is filled in from the germline J gene. The CDR3 is 14 residues long. Trimming took off 0 bases at V and 0 bases at J, with 7 bases between the two ends. Germline V gene lookup returns CDR1 GKSSPN and CDR2 SITVG.

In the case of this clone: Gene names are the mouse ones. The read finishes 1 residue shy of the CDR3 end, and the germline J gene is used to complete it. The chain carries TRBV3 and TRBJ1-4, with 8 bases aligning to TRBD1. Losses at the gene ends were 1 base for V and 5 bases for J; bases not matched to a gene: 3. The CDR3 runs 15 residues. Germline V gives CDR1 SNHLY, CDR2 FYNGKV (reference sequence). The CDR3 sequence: CASSLGQGRNERLFF. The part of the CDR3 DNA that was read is TGTGCCAGCAGCTTAGGACAGGGGAGAAACGAAAGATTATTT. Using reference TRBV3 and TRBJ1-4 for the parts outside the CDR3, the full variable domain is GPKVLQIPSHQIIDMGQMVTLNCDPVSNHLYFYWYKQILGQQMEFLVNFYNGKVMEKSKLFKDQFSVERPDGSYFTLKIQPTALEDSAVYFCASSLGQGRNERLFFGHGTKLSVL.

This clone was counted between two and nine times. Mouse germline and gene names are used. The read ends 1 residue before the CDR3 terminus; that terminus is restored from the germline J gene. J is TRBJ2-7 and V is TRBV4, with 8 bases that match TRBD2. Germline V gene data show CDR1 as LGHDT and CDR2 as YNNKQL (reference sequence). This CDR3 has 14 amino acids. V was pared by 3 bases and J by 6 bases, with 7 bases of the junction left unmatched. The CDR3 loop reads CASSYRDWKGEQYF. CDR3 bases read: TGTGCCAGCAGCTACCGGGACTGGAAAGGTGAACAGTAC.

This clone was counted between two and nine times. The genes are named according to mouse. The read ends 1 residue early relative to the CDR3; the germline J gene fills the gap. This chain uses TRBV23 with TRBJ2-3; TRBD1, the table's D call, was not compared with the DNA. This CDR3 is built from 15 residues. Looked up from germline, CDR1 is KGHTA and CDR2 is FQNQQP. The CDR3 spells CSSSLGTIGAETLYF. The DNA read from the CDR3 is TGCTCCAGCAGCCTTGGGACAATTGGTGCAGAAACGCTGTAT. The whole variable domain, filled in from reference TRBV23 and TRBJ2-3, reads DAAVTQKPRYLIKMKGQEAEMKCIPEKGHTAVFWYQQKQSKELKFLIYFQNQQPLDQIDMVKERFSAVCPSSSLCSLGIRTCEAEDSALYLCSSSLGTIGAETLYFGSGTRLTVL.

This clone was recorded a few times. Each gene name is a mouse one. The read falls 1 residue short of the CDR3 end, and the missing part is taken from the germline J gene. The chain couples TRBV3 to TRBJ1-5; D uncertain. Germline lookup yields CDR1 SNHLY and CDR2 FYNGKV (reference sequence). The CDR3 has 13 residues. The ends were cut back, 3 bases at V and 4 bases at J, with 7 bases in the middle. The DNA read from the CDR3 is TGTGCCAGCAGCTTTAGGCAGAACCAGGCTCCGCTT. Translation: CASSFRQNQAPL. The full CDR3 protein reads CASSFRQNQAPLF.

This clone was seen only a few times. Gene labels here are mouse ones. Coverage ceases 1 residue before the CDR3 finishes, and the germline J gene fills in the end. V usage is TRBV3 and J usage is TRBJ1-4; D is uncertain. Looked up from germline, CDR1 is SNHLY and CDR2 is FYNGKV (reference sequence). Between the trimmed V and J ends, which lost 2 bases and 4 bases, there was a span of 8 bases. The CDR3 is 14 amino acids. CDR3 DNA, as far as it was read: TGTGCCAGCAGCTTAAGTCAATACAACGAAAGATTATTT. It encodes CASSLSQYNERLF. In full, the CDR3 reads CASSLSQYNERLFF.

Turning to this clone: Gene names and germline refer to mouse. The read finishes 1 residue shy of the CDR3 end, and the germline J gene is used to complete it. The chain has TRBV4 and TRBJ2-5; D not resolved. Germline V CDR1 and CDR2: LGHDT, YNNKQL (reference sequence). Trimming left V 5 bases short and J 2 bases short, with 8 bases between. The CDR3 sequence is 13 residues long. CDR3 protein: CASSLRVQDTQYF. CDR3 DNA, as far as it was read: TGTGCCAGCAGCCTCCGGGTCCAAGACACCCAGTAC.

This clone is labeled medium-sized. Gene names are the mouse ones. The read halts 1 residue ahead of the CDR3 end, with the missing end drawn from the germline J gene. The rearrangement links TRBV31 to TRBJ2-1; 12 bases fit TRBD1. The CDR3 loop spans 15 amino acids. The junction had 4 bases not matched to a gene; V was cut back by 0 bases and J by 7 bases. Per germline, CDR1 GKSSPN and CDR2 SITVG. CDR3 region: CAWSLGTGGGAEQFF. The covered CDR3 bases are TGTGCCTGGAGTCTAGGGACAGGGGGCGGGGCTGAGCAGTTC.

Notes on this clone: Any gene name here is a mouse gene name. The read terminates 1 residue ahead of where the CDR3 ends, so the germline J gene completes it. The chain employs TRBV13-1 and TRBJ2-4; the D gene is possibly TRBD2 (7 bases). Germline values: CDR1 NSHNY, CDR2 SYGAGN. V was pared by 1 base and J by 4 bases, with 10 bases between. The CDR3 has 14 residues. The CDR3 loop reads CASSDRGAKNTLYF. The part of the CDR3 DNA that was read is TGTGCCAGCAGTGATAGGGGGGCGAAAAACACCTTGTAC.

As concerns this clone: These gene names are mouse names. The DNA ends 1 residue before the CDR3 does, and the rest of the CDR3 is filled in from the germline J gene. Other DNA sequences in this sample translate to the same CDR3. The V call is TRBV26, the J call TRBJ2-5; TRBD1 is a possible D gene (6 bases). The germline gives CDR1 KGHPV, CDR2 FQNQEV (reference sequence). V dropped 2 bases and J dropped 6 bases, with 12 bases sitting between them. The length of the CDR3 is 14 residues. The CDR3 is CASSLGQGRDTQYF. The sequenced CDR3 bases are TGTGCCAGCAGTCTGGGGCAGGGGCGGGACACCCAGTAC.